This passage covers 9 T cell receptor beta chains from one sample sequenced in a study of T cells in localized non-small cell lung cancer. Here immunoSEQ multiplex PCR was the method, and the copy in TCRdb shows in-frame clones only, minus some. The profile covers 1,500 to 2,000 clones, with roughly a quarter appearing a single time and less than 20% taken by the ten largest. Here the sequenced sample was normal lung tissue next to the tumor, taken before any cancer treatment. The receptors derive from a female donor at least 60 years old with stage II lung adenocarcinoma.

This rearrangement joins TRBV11-3 to TRBJ2-7, with 7 bases fitting TRBD2. This CDR3 has 14 residues. V lost 3 bases and J lost 7; bases outside the gene matches: 9. Germline V lookup: CDR1 SGHNT, CDR2 YENEEA. The CDR3 coding sequence is TGTGCCAGCAGCTTGGGCCTGGTCGGGAGGGAGCAGTACTTC. Its protein is CASSLGLVGREQYF.

This chain connects TRBV5-1 to TRBJ2-7; 8 nucleotides align to TRBD1. This CDR3 spans 15 amino acids. CDR1 is SGHRS and CDR2 is YFSETQ in the germline V gene. V trimming: 2 bases; J trimming: 2 bases; junction bases outside the gene matches: 6. The CDR3 here is CASSFFPDRAYEQYF. The CDR3 DNA is TGCGCCAGCAGCTTCTTCCCGGACAGGGCCTACGAGCAGTACTTC.

This chain joins TRBV6-7 and TRBJ2-1, with TRBD2 as a possible D gene (5 bases). TRBV6-7 carries the ORF label, with uncertain function. Trimming pared 6 bases from V and 0 bases from J, leaving 12 bases between. This CDR3 is built from 15 residues. This chain's CDR3 is CASRAAGRSYNEQFF. The CDR3 region has the DNA TGTGCCAGCAGAGCGGCAGGCCGCTCCTACAATGAGCAGTTCTTC.

This clone was seen only a few times. This chain links TRBV28 with TRBJ2-6; D tentatively fits TRBD1 or TRBD2 (5 bases each). The CDR3 totals 12 residues. V was pared by 7 bases and J by 12 bases, with 13 bases between. The germline CDR1 and CDR2 sequences are MDHEN and SYDVKM. The chain's CDR3 is CASTGPRGVLTF. The CDR3 DNA is TGTGCCAGCACGGGACCCCGGGGCGTCCTGACTTTC.

CDR3 loop: CASSARGREQYF. The CDR3 coding sequence is TGTGCCAGCAGTGCCCGAGGGAGGGAGCAGTACTTC. The chain combines TRBV6-8 with TRBJ2-7, with D possibly TRBD2 on 6 matching bases. The CDR3 is made up of 12 amino acids. Germline-derived CDR1 and CDR2 are MNHGY and SAAAGT. V lost 5 bases, J lost 7 bases, and 12 bases lay in between.

The chain links TRBV29-1 to TRBJ2-7, with D uncertain. The CDR3 runs 12 residues. With 6 bases removed from V and 5 bases from J, the gap between germline ends came to 14 bases. CDR1 and CDR2 from the germline V gene are SQVTM and ANQGSEA. The DNA for the CDR3 is TGCAGCGTCTCTGGCGGTGGAAACGAGCAGTACTTC. Its translation is CSVSGGGNEQYF.

The chain carries TRBV28 and TRBJ2-7; weak D call: TRBD2 (6 bases). Per the germline V gene, CDR1 is MDHEN and CDR2 is SYDVKM. The CDR3 runs to 17 residues. Trimming cost V 4 bases and J 2 bases, with 21 bases left between them. CDR3 region: CASSSVRGLSITYEQYF. The CDR3 DNA reads as TGTGCCAGCAGTTCGGTCCGGGGACTCTCCATTACCTACGAGCAGTACTTC.

This clone was seen more than once but under ten times. V is TRBV6-8 and J is TRBJ1-5, with 7 bases identical to TRBD1. Losses at the gene ends were 10 bases for V and 3 bases for J; bases not matched to a gene: 9. The CDR3 is 14 residues long. Per the germline V gene, CDR1 is MNHGY and CDR2 is SAAAGT. The CDR3 DNA sequence: TGTGCCACTTCAACAGAGGGGGCCAATCAGCCCCAGCATTTT. Its translation: CATSTEGANQPQHF.

This clone is medium-sized in the sample. CDR3 residues: CASSQDKGRMNGYTF. In DNA, the CDR3 is TGCGCCAGCAGCCAAGACAAGGGGCGAATGAATGGCTACACCTTC. The rearrangement uses TRBV4-1 and TRBJ1-2; tentative D call: TRBD1 (5 bases). This CDR3 is 15 amino acids long. The V and J ends lost 0 bases and 6 bases respectively, with 14 bases between them. CDR1 MGHRA and CDR2 YSYEKL come from the germline V gene.